The T cell receptor (beta chain) under discussion was sequenced for a study of graft-versus-host responses after intestinal transplantation. Study at large: Isolated intestinal, liver-intestinal, or multivisceral transplants were what recipients had. Anti-thymocyte globulin induction, then tacrolimus and steroids for approximately 3 years, went to all recipients.

Study-wide results and limits: Allografts carried high graft-versus-host to host-versus-graft clonal ratios in patients having graft-donor T cell macrochimerism. In recipient marrow, GvH clones were found, and some appeared first in ileum or blood.

With respect to this clone: The antigen remains undetermined.

Here immunoSEQ multiplex PCR was the method, and the copy in TCRdb shows in-frame clones only, minus some. The sample has under 40,000 clones, around 94% seen once; the top ten hold less than 0.85%. Germline V gene sequence: CDR1 MNHNS, CDR2 SASEGT. V lost 7 bases and J 0 bases, leaving 10 bases between the germline ends. The CDR3 covers 14 residues. The gene calls are TRBV6-1 and TRBJ1-5; D is possibly TRBD1 (6 bases). The clonotype was recovered from a human patient who received an intestinal transplant, so some T cells may come from the graft donor. This specimen was PBMCs, taken 16 days after intestinal transplant. The CDR3 loop is CASKQGLSNQPQHF. CDR3 DNA: TGTGCCAGCAAACAGGGACTTAGCAATCAGCCCCAGCATTTT.